This TCR beta chain was observed in a study of regulatory T cells in long-lasting Graves disease. This clonotype was detected only a few times. Its antigen is undetermined. This sample's time point: newly diagnosed GD, antithyroid drugs for less than 3 months. PBMC RNA served as the TCR library source. Arm-PCR with iRepertoire HTBI primers amplified the CDR3 regions for these TCR beta libraries. TCRdb processed the multiplex PCR reads anew with MiXCR; each CDR3 protein has one entry. The repertoire holds 550,000 to 600,000 distinct CDR3 sequences, with 16% as singletons. Study results and limitations: Newly diagnosed Graves' patients exceeded persistent ones in TCR diversity.

The CDR3 totals 16 residues. V lost 5 bases to trimming and J lost 2 bases; unmatched junction nucleotides: 8. Germline-derived CDR1 and CDR2 are ENHRY and SYGVKD. This sample also belongs to another study, concerning T cells in Graves' hyperthyroidism and ophthalmopathy. That work adds: Patients showing uncontrolled infection, other autoimmune disease, pregnancy or lactation were ineligible. Onset of ophthalmopathy came a median approximately 6.9 months after the model predicted it.

This chain links TRBV10-3 with TRBJ2-5; 10 nucleotides align to TRBD1. The sample in question was peripheral blood mononuclear cells (PBMCs), obtained at new diagnosis, from a patient treated with antithyroid drugs. The origin of this receptor is a man younger than 30 with Graves disease. CDR3 sequence: CAISQTGTGDQETQYF. The DNA for the CDR3 is TGTGCCATCAGTCAAACCGGGACAGGGGATCAAGAGACCCAGTACTTC.